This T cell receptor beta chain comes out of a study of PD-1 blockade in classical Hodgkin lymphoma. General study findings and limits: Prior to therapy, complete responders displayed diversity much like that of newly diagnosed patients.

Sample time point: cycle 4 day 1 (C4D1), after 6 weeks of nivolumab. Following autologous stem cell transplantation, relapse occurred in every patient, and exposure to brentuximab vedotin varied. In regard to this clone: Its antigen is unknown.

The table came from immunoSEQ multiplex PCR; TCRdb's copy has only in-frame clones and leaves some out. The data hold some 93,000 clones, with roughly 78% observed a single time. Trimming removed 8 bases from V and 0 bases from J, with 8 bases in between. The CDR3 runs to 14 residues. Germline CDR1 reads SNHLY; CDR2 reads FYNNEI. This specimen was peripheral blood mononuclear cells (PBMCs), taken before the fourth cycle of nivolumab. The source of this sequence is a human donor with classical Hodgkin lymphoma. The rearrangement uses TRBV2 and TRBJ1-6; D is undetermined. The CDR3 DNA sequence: TGTGCCAGCGCGGGGAGCTCCTATAATTCACCCCTCCACTTT. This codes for CASAGSSYNSPLHF.